This entry concerns a single T cell receptor beta chain. The data originate from a study of blood T cell repertoires in COVID-19. V lost 3 bases and J lost 0, with 10 bases in between. CDR1 LNHDA and CDR2 SQIVND come from the germline V gene (reference sequence). CDR3 length: 15 residues. Some clones are missing from TCRdb's copy, which holds only in-frame ones; the method was immunoSEQ multiplex PCR. The data contain roughly 250,000 clones, 85% to 90% of them singletons. The sequenced sample consisted of peripheral blood. The chain joins TRBV19 to TRBJ2-3, with D possibly matching TRBD1 (5 bases). This receptor was taken from a woman under 40 with COVID-19, enrolled during active disease. Here the CDR3 DNA reads TGTGCCAGTAGTATGGGGCTCACTAGCACAGATACGCAGTATTTT. Translation: CASSMGLTSTDTQYF.